Shown below are 32 T cell receptor beta chains from a single sample sequenced in a study of control samples from healthy donors and cancer patients. This table comes from immunoSEQ multiplex PCR, and its TCRdb copy is limited to in-frame clones, with some not included. The data show approximately 160,000 clones, 94% seen once. Sequenced material: blood. These receptors were collected from a woman younger than 35 in good health.

The genes are TRBV24-1 and TRBJ2-3; TRBD2 matches 8 bases. V shed 1 base and J 3 bases; nucleotides not matched to a gene: 8. From germline, CDR1 is KGHDR and CDR2 SFDVKD. The CDR3 is made up of 17 amino acids. CDR3 sequence reads: CATSDFSGGGRTDTQYF. CDR3 bases: TGTGCCACCAGTGATTTTTCGGGGGGGGGCAGAACAGATACGCAGTATTTT.

The rearrangement uses TRBV10-2 and TRBJ1-1; D might be TRBD1 (6 bases). This CDR3 contains 15 residues. Germline-derived CDR1 and CDR2 are WSHSY and SAAADI. Trimming shortened V by 11 bases and J by 1 base, and 20 bases separated the two germline ends. The CDR3 loop reads CAGTTGKGANTEAFF. Here the CDR3 DNA reads TGCGCCGGGACAACAGGTAAAGGGGCGAACACTGAAGCTTTCTTT.

The chain is built from TRBV27 and TRBJ2-3; 9 bases map to TRBD1. V trimming: 9 bases; J trimming: 5 bases; junction bases outside the gene matches: 12. This CDR3 comprises 15 residues. CDR1 and CDR2 from the germline V gene are MNHEY and SMNVEV (reference sequence). CDR3 nucleotides: TGTGCCAGTGGCTCACCGGGACAGGGAGGAGATACGCAGTATTTT. It specifies CASGSPGQGGDTQYF.

This clone was recorded a few times. The J gene is TRBJ1-6, the V gene TRBV4-3, with D unclear. This CDR3 contains 15 residues. Trimming left V 3 bases short and J 0 bases short, with 6 bases between. Germline lookup yields CDR1 LGHNA and CDR2 YSLEER. The CDR3, as DNA: TGCGCCAGCAGCCAGGACTTCTCCTATAATTCACCCCTCCACTTT. It specifies CASSQDFSYNSPLHF.

This clone was seen a single time. This sequence joins TRBV15 and TRBJ1-3; maybe TRBD1 (6 bases). V lost 5 bases and J 5 bases, leaving 16 bases between the germline ends. CDR3 length: 15 residues. Germline CDR1 LNHNV, CDR2 YYDKDF (reference sequence). In DNA, the CDR3 is TGTGCCACCAGCGGTGGGGGGGCGGCCAGAAACACCATATATTTT. Translation: CATSGGGAARNTIYF.

The V call is TRBV10-2, the J call TRBJ1-3; D may be TRBD1 (5 bases). CDR3 size: 13 residues. With 7 bases removed from V and 8 bases from J, the gap between germline ends came to 15 bases. The germline gives CDR1 WSHSY, CDR2 SAAADI. The CDR3 loop reads CASTGDFGDTIYF. The CDR3 nucleotides read TGCGCCAGCACGGGGGACTTCGGGGACACCATATATTTT.

This chain uses TRBV11-2 with TRBJ2-7; the D is unclear. The V gene lost 2 bases and the J gene lost 5 bases, with 10 bases spanning the gap. CDR1 is SGHAT and CDR2 is FQNNGV in the germline V gene. The CDR3 is 13 residues long. The CDR3, as DNA: TGTGCCAGCAGCTTAAGTGGTAACAACGAGCAGTACTTC. Its translation is CASSLSGNNEQYF. Drawing the rest from reference TRBV11-2 and TRBJ2-7, the complete variable domain is EAGVAQSPRYKIIEKRQSVAFWCNPISGHATLYWYQQILGQGPKLLIQFQNNGVVDDSQLPKDRFSAERLKGVDSTLKIQPAKLEDSAVYLCASSLSGNNEQYFGPGTRLTVT.

This rearrangement joins TRBV5-1 to TRBJ2-5; D ambiguous. The CDR3 covers 14 residues. Trimming shortened V by 4 bases and J by 0 bases, and 10 bases separated the two germline ends. Germline V lookup: CDR1 SGHRS, CDR2 YFSETQ. In DNA form, the CDR3 reads TGCGCCAGCAGCCTCAGCAAGCACCAAGAGACCCAGTACTTC. Translation: CASSLSKHQETQYF. Looking up the rest from reference TRBV5-1 and TRBJ2-5 gives the full variable domain: KAGVTQTPRYLIKTRGQQVTLSCSPISGHRSVSWYQQTPGQGLQFLFEYFSETQRNKGNFPGRFSGRQFSNSRSEMNVSTLELGDSALYLCASSLSKHQETQYFGPGTRLLVL.

As regards this clone: A junction end diverges from the germline sequence, so it may reflect a read error. J is TRBJ2-7 and V is TRBV5-1; D remains unclear. CDR3 length: 13 residues. In germline, CDR1 is SGHRS, CDR2 YFSETQ. CDR3 region: CASSLSDPWVVSF. In nucleotides, the CDR3 is TGCGCCAGCAGCCTCAGCGACCCCTGGGTGGTAAGCTTC.

The gene calls are TRBV19 and TRBJ2-1; 10 bases are a match to TRBD2. V lost 7 bases and J lost 4; bases outside the gene matches: 10. The CDR3 totals 16 residues. The germline CDR1 and CDR2 sequences are LNHDA and SQIVND (reference sequence). The CDR3 coding sequence is TGTGCCAGTACCGCCGGGGGGACTAGCGCGTACAATGAGCAGTTCTTC. Translated: CASTAGGTSAYNEQFF.

The gene calls are TRBV28 and TRBJ1-5; unclear D gene. The CDR3 consists of 17 residues. Germline-derived CDR1 and CDR2 are MDHEN and SYDVKM. V was clipped by 1 base and J by 4 bases, with 17 bases between them. Here the CDR3 DNA reads TGTGCCAGCAGTTTATTGTTCTCGGGTCCCCCTAATCAGCCCCAGCATTTT. Amino acid sequence: CASSLLFSGPPNQPQHF.

This clone is a singleton in its sample. The V gene is TRBV12-3 or TRBV12-4, the J gene TRBJ1-2; D gene unclear. V was shortened by 2 bases and J by 8 bases, with 6 bases between the two germline ends. The length of the CDR3 is 11 residues. For the CDR3, the DNA is TGTGCCAGCAGTTTACGGAGGGGCTACACCTTC. Protein: CASSLRRGYTF.

This chain links TRBV28 with TRBJ1-4, with D unresolved. This CDR3 has 14 residues. CDR1 is MDHEN and CDR2 is SYDVKM in the germline V gene. V dropped 5 bases and J dropped 8 bases, with 15 bases sitting between them. CDR3 in amino acids: CASSHGPRMEKLFF. CDR3 coding DNA: TGTGCCAGCAGTCATGGGCCCAGGATGGAAAAACTGTTTTTT. Complete variable domain (other parts from reference TRBV28 and TRBJ1-4): DVKVTQSSRYLVKRTGEKVFLECVQDMDHENMFWYRQDPGLGLRLIYFSYDVKMKEKGDIPEGYSVSREKKERFSLILESASTNQTSMYLCASSHGPRMEKLFFGSGTQLSVL.

V gene TRBV5-1 combines with J gene TRBJ2-2; TRBD2 aligns across 8 bases. Germline CDR1 SGHRS, CDR2 YFSETQ. The V gene end was trimmed by 5 bases and the J gene end by 7 bases; junction bases not matched to a gene: 10. The CDR3 covers 15 residues. The CDR3 region is CASSFGSGRYGELFF. The CDR3 DNA reads TGCGCCAGCAGTTTCGGGAGCGGGAGATACGGGGAGCTGTTTTTT.

The chain recombines TRBV28 with TRBJ2-1; D unresolved. CDR3 length: 14 residues. In germline, CDR1 is MDHEN, CDR2 SYDVKM. V lost 5 bases, J lost 6 bases, and 14 bases lay in between. The CDR3 DNA sequence: TGTGCCAGCAGTCTTCCGAGTCAAGCCAATGAGCAGTTCTTC. Protein product: CASSLPSQANEQFF.

The V call is TRBV3-1 (or the pseudogene TRBV3-2), the J call TRBJ2-5, with 12 bases identical to TRBD2. There are 16 residues in the CDR3. Germline V gives CDR1 LGHDT, CDR2 YNNKEL (reference sequence). Trimming took 3 bases from V and 5 from J; bases not matched to a gene: 7. CDR3 sequence reads: CASSQSSGRVSETQYF. In nucleotides, the CDR3 is TGTGCCAGCAGCCAGTCTAGCGGGAGGGTTTCGGAGACCCAGTACTTC.

This rearrangement joins TRBV6-5 to TRBJ1-6, with D unresolved. There are 15 residues in the CDR3. Germline values: CDR1 MNHEY, CDR2 SVGAGI. V lost 2 bases to trimming and J lost 5 bases, with 10 bases between them. Written as DNA, the CDR3 is TGTGCCAGCAGTTACGCGGGAACTCATAATTCACCCCTCCACTTT. Translating it yields CASSYAGTHNSPLHF.

The chain is built from TRBV11-2 and TRBJ1-1; D gene uncertain. The CDR3 extends over 16 amino acids. The V gene lost 5 bases and the J gene lost 5 bases, with 21 bases spanning the gap. CDR1 and CDR2 (germline): SGHAT, FQNNGV. Written as DNA, the CDR3 is TGTGCCAGCAGCCCCCCACTAGCTGGAACGGGAACTGAAGCTTTCTTT. This encodes CASSPPLAGTGTEAFF.

J is TRBJ1-1 and V is TRBV28, with D possibly TRBD1 on 5 matching bases. Germline V gene data show CDR1 as MDHEN and CDR2 as SYDVKM. This CDR3 has 15 amino acids. Between the trimmed V and J ends, which lost 5 bases and 6 bases, there was a span of 19 bases. CDR3 amino acids: CASSLLTEGIAEAFF. CDR3 DNA: TGTGCCAGCAGTCTACTAACCGAGGGGATCGCTGAAGCTTTCTTT.

The gene calls are TRBV6-5 and TRBJ2-5; 7 nucleotides agree with TRBD1. With 5 bases clipped from V and 5 bases from J, the junction kept 8 bases outside the gene matches. The CDR3 runs 14 residues. CDR1 and CDR2 from the germline V gene are MNHEY and SVGAGI. This chain's CDR3 is CASSRDSFGETQYF. In DNA form, the CDR3 reads TGTGCCAGCAGTCGGGACAGCTTCGGGGAGACCCAGTACTTC.

The sample holds one count of this clone. DNA for the CDR3: TGTGCCAGCAGTGACGGGGTTGTGAAGTTCTTC. Its translation is CASSDGVVKFF. V is TRBV6-4 and J is TRBJ2-1; no definite D call. Trimming stripped 2 bases from V and 14 bases from J, with 10 bases between. The CDR3 has 11 amino acids. Germline V gene sequence: CDR1 MRHNA, CDR2 SNTAGT.

This chain connects TRBV6-5 to TRBJ1-2, with a weak D call TRBD1 (5 bases). CDR3 length equals 14 residues. CDR1 and CDR2 from the germline V gene are MNHEY and SVGAGI. V lost 4 bases, J lost 4 bases, and 13 bases lay in between. CDR3 in amino acids: CASSSPDKGYGYTF. The DNA of the CDR3 is TGTGCCAGCAGTTCCCCGGACAAGGGCTATGGCTACACCTTC.

This clone was counted only a few times. The chain couples TRBV7-9 to TRBJ2-2; D perhaps matches TRBD2 (6 bases). The V end was cut by 3 bases, the J end by 7 bases, with 15 bases between. Per germline, CDR1 SEHNR and CDR2 FQNEAQ (reference sequence). The CDR3 has 15 amino acids. CDR3 loop: CASSFGLPRGGELFF. The CDR3 nucleotides read TGTGCCAGCAGCTTCGGACTACCGAGGGGCGGGGAGCTGTTTTTT.

The table lists this clone with a few counts. J is TRBJ2-3 and V is TRBV2, with D perhaps matching TRBD1 (6 bases). Per germline, CDR1 SNHLY and CDR2 FYNNEI. Trimming left V 7 bases short and J 3 bases short, with 14 bases between. The CDR3 is 14 residues long. The CDR3: CASTSAQGTDTQYF. CDR3 bases: TGTGCCAGCACCTCGGCGCAGGGGACAGATACGCAGTATTTT.

The chain carries TRBV2 and TRBJ2-5, with 8 nucleotides matching TRBD2. Germline lookup yields CDR1 SNHLY and CDR2 FYNNEI. Germline trimming cut 5 bases from V and 4 bases from J; bases unmatched to any gene: 6. The CDR3 totals 14 residues. CDR3 residues: CASSPLTSAETQYF. DNA for the CDR3: TGTGCCAGCAGTCCTTTGACTAGCGCAGAGACCCAGTACTTC.

The chain carries TRBV2 and TRBJ1-1, with a weak D call TRBD1 (6 bases). The CDR3 totals 14 residues. V was cut by 7 bases and J by 0 bases, with 12 bases left in between. Germline V CDR1 and CDR2: SNHLY, FYNNEI. The CDR3 protein is CASNRGTLNTEAFF. The DNA for the CDR3 is TGTGCCAGCAACCGGGGGACATTGAACACTGAAGCTTTCTTT.

The chain employs TRBV5-1 and TRBJ2-3; the D call may be TRBD1 or TRBD2 (5 bases each). Looked up from germline, CDR1 is SGHRS and CDR2 is YFSETQ. The ends were cut back, 0 bases at V and 3 bases at J, with 8 bases in the middle. The CDR3 extends over 14 amino acids. For the CDR3, the DNA is TGCGCCAGCAGCTTGGCCGGGGCGACAGATACGCAGTATTTT. It is translated as CASSLAGATDTQYF.

The rearrangement links TRBV5-4 to TRBJ2-7; 8 bases match TRBD2. Germline CDR1 is SGHNT and CDR2 is YYREEE (reference sequence). The CDR3 runs 13 residues. Losses at the gene ends were 2 bases for V and 11 bases for J; bases not matched to a gene: 9. CDR3 sequence (DNA): TGTGCCAGCAGCTTCGGGACTCCCGGGGGGGAGTACTTC. Its protein product is CASSFGTPGGEYF.

This clone was counted a single time. The chain has TRBV7-3 and TRBJ2-3; TRBD2 aligns across 10 bases. V shed 0 bases and J 8 bases; nucleotides not matched to a gene: 5. Germline V gene lookup returns CDR1 SGHTA and CDR2 FQGTGA. The CDR3 consists of 15 residues. The chain's CDR3 is CASSLTSGGPGTQYF. The CDR3 nucleotides are TGTGCCAGCAGCTTAACTAGCGGGGGGCCTGGTACGCAGTATTTT.

The chain joins TRBV6-6 to TRBJ1-1; D is possibly TRBD1 (6 bases). The V end lost 4 bases, the J end lost 0 bases, and 9 bases lay between the germline ends. Germline loops: CDR1 MNHNY, CDR2 SVGAGI (reference sequence). The CDR3 spans 14 residues. CDR3 in amino acids: CASSFGQMNTEAFF. CDR3 sequence (DNA): TGTGCCAGCAGTTTTGGACAGATGAACACTGAAGCTTTCTTT.

CDR3 in amino acids: CASSLEQGFMNGYTF. In DNA form, the CDR3 reads TGTGCCAGCAGCTTAGAGCAGGGCTTCATGAACGGCTACACCTTC. The rearrangement links TRBV7-2 to TRBJ1-2; D possibly corresponds to TRBD1 (5 bases). V shed 1 base and J shed 8 bases, with 17 bases lying between them. Germline lookup yields CDR1 SGHTA and CDR2 FQGNSA. The length of the CDR3 is 15 residues.

This sequence joins TRBV10-1 and TRBJ2-5, with 11 nucleotides matching TRBD2. The CDR3 length is 15 residues. Germline V gene data show CDR1 as WNHNN and CDR2 as SYGVQD (reference sequence). V lost 0 bases to trimming and J lost 5 bases; unmatched junction nucleotides: 2. CDR3 sequence: CASSESLAGVETQYF. The DNA of the CDR3 is TGCGCCAGCAGTGAGTCACTAGCGGGAGTGGAGACCCAGTACTTC.